Each of the 2 T cell receptor beta chains below was sequenced from the same sample in a study of cytomegalovirus exposure and HLA in healthy donors. With 60 Vbeta and 13 Jbeta primers, the PCR was carried out. Generated by immunoSEQ multiplex PCR, the TCRdb table keeps only in-frame clones and is missing some. Among under 200,000 clones, about 77% were seen once, and the ten largest hold about 1.3%. Sequenced: PBMCs. The source is a woman aged 50 to 65 in good health and CMV-seronegative.

The rearrangement links TRBV5-8 to TRBJ2-7; no reliable D call. V shed 5 bases and J shed 0 bases, with 18 bases lying between them. CDR1 is SGHTS, CDR2 YDEGEE, per germline. The CDR3 consists of 16 residues. This chain's CDR3 is CASSFYGGVVSYEQYF. DNA for the CDR3: TGTGCCAGCAGTTTCTACGGCGGCGTAGTCTCCTACGAGCAGTACTTC.

V is TRBV7-2 and J is TRBJ1-2; 11 bases fit TRBD1. This CDR3 region has 13 residues. Germline CDR1 is SGHTA and CDR2 is FQGNSA. J was trimmed by 7 bases and V by 5 bases; bases with no gene match: 3. CDR3 bases: TGTGCCAGCAGCCTAGGGACAGGGGGTGGCTACACCTTC. Translated, it gives CASSLGTGGGYTF.